The sequence of this T cell receptor beta chain was determined in a study of T cell changes during pregnancy in multiple sclerosis. V was trimmed by 6 bases and J by 7 bases, leaving 12 bases between them. CDR3 length: 12 residues. Per germline, CDR1 MDHEN and CDR2 SYDVKM. Only in-frame clones appear in the TCRdb table, and some are missing; sequencing was by immunoSEQ multiplex PCR. The table lists about 42,000 clones, 70% to 90% of them singletons, with roughly 0.9% in the top ten. The chain links TRBV28 to TRBJ1-1; D call uncertain. Sequences were derived from CD4+ T cells from peripheral blood mononuclear cells, sampled after pregnancy. This receptor was identified in a female donor with multiple sclerosis, enrolled in a pregnancy study. CDR3 in DNA: TGTGCCAGCAGGGCGAGGGTGGGTGAAGCTTTCTTT. Its translation: CASRARVGEAFF.